This T cell receptor beta chain originates from a study of cytomegalovirus exposure and HLA in healthy donors. The CDR3 covers 15 residues. Germline V gene data show CDR1 as MNHEY and CDR2 as SMNVEV (reference sequence). V lost 4 bases and J lost 4, with 17 bases in between. Primers: 60 Vbeta forward and 13 Jbeta reverse. Sequencing was performed with immunoSEQ multiplex PCR; in TCRdb, only in-frame clones are kept and a portion is missing. The table includes 75,000 to 100,000 clones, around 74% detected once. The sample comprised PBMCs. This chain connects TRBV27 to TRBJ2-7; D might be TRBD2 (6 bases). The source of this sequence is a male donor in good health and CMV-seronegative. This chain's CDR3 is CASSSIASGGYEQYF. CDR3 DNA: TGTGCCAGCAGTTCGATAGCGAGCGGAGGGTACGAGCAGTACTTC.